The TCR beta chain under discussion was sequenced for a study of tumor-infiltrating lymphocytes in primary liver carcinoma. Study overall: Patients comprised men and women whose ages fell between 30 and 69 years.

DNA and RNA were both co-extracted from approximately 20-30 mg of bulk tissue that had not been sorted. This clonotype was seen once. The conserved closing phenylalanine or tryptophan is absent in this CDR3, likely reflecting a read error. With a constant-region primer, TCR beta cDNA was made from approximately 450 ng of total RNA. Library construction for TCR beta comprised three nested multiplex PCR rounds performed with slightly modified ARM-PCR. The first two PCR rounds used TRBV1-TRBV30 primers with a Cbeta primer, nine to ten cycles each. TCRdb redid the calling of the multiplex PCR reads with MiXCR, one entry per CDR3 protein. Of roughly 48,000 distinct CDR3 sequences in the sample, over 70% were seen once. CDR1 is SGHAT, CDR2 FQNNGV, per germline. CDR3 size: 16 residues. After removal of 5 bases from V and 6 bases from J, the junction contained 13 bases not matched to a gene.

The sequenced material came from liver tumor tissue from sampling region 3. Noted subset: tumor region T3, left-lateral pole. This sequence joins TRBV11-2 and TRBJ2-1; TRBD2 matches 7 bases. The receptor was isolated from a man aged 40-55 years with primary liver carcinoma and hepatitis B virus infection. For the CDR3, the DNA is TGTGCCAGCAGCCTTCGACTGGCGGGAGATTTCAATGAGCAGTTCCTC. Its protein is CASSLRLAGDFNEQFL.